The TCR beta chain described here comes from a study of Tregs in tolerant kidney transplant recipients. Study-wide points: Expanding Tregs on activated donor B cells appeared to best identify donor-specific TCRbeta clones.

Sequencing was performed with immunoSEQ multiplex PCR; in TCRdb, only in-frame clones are kept and a portion is missing. Found here are approximately 98,000 clones, around 90% of them singletons; the top ten hold 0.34%. This clone was picked up one time. Its antigen remains unknown. Trimming took off 6 bases at V and 2 bases at J, with 10 bases between the two ends. This CDR3 contains 14 residues. Germline CDR1 and CDR2: MNHEY and SVGAGI. The sequencing used CD4+ T cells from blood, collected before the transplant. J is TRBJ2-2 and V is TRBV6-5, with D perhaps matching TRBD2 (6 bases). This sequence originates from a human donor who received a combined kidney and bone marrow transplant. The CDR3 sequence: CASREGPNTGELFF. In nucleotides, the CDR3 is TGTGCCAGCAGGGAGGGGCCAAACACCGGGGAGCTGTTTTTT.